The table lists the clone carrying this TCR beta chain with a count of one. The antigen remains unidentified. The CDR3 has 15 amino acids. Germline CDR1 MNHEY, CDR2 SMNVEV (reference sequence). V lost 0 bases and J 5 bases, leaving 10 bases between the germline ends. The source of the sample is a study of radiation and T cells in renal cell carcinoma. This table comes from immunoSEQ multiplex PCR, and its TCRdb copy is limited to in-frame clones, with some not included. Of about 140,000 clones listed, around 88% were seen once; the top ten hold about 17%. Described time point: blood 4 weeks post-SBRT, at nephrectomy. Stated treatment: 15 Gy SBRT to primary tumor, nephrectomy 4 weeks later. Overall study findings and caveats: From baseline, blood top tumor clonotypes peaked at 2 weeks post-radiation.

The chain joins TRBV27 to TRBJ1-4; D not certain. Sample: blood, taken from a patient whose treatment included radiotherapy and nephrectomy. The sequence was obtained from a woman between 50 and 59 years old with renal cell carcinoma. The CDR3 DNA follows: TGTGCCAGCAGTTTATCGACGGATCCGAATGAAAAACTGTTTTTT. Residues: CASSLSTDPNEKLFF. The whole variable domain, remainder taken from reference TRBV27 and TRBJ1-4, is EAQVTQNPRYLITVTGKKLTVTCSQNMNHEYMSWYRQDPGLGLRQIYYSMNVEVTDKGDVPEGYKVSRKEKRNFPLILESPSPNQTSLYFCASSLSTDPNEKLFFGSGTQLSVL.